Listed below are T cell receptor beta chains from one sample, sequenced in a study of naive and memory T cell subsets. Each CDR3 protein gets one entry after TCRdb re-called the 5' RACE reads with MiXCR. The data contain over 20,000 distinct CDR3 sequences, around a quarter of them seen just once; the ten biggest clones take up approximately 1.8%. These receptors all come from a female donor in good health. Each CDR3 is given with its conserved first and last residue. The D gene is left open where the match is weak. Rows give clone size only sometimes, using once, few, many, or a class for an expanded clone.

v_gene	d_gene	abundance	j_gene	CDR3nt	CDR3aa
TRBV20-1	TRBD2	NA	TRBJ2-4	TGCAGTGCTAGAACACGAGCGGGGGGGCCGAACATTCAGTACTTC	CSARTRAGGPNIQYF
TRBV7-2	TRBD1	once	TRBJ1-6	TGTGCCAGCAGAAGACAGGGTATCCATTCACCCCTCCACTTT	CASRRQGIHSPLHF
TRBV20-1	NA	few	TRBJ2-1	TGCAGTGCTAGAGCCCCCCCCGGGGATGAGCAGTTCTTC	CSARAPPGDEQFF
TRBV27	NA	NA	TRBJ1-1	TGTGCCAGCAGTCCGACGAGAACCCCTGAAGCTTTCTTT	CASSPTRTPEAFF
TRBV10-3	NA	NA	TRBJ1-1	TGTGCCATCAGTGAGGGACAGAATGAAGCTTTCTTT	CAISEGQNEAFF
TRBV7-7	TRBD2	medium-sized	TRBJ2-1	TGTGCTAGCAGCTTAGCTGGTAGCGGGGGCAATGAGCAGTTCTTC	CASSLAGSGGNEQFF
TRBV5-1	NA	NA	TRBJ1-1	TGCGCCAGCAGCTTGGACCAGACGAACACTGAAGCTTTCTTT	CASSLDQTNTEAFF
TRBV2	NA	few	TRBJ2-2	TGTGCCAGCAAGGGGACTGCGAACACCGGGGAGCTGTTTTTT	CASKGTANTGELFF
TRBV6-2/TRBV6-3	NA	once	TRBJ1-6	TGTGCCAGCAGTTTAGAGGGAAGTAATTCACCCCTCCACTTT	CASSLEGSNSPLHF
TRBV7-2	TRBD2	many	TRBJ2-7	TGTGCCAGCAGCTTCCTAAGGGGAGGGAACGAGCAGTACTTC	CASSFLRGGNEQYF
TRBV5-8	NA	few	TRBJ2-1	TGTGCCAGCAGCGAGAGTTTCAATGAGCAGTTCTTC	CASSESFNEQFF
TRBV2	TRBD2	NA	TRBJ2-5	TGTGCCAGCACCCGACAGACTAGCGGCCTCGAGACCCAGTACTTC	CASTRQTSGLETQYF
TRBV6-1	NA	few	TRBJ2-7	TGTGCCAGCAGTAGGGACCTCAGATACGAGCAGTACTTC	CASSRDLRYEQYF
TRBV5-1	NA	once	TRBJ2-3	TGCGCCAGCAGCTTGGTCGGGGGACCAGATACGCAGTATTTT	CASSLVGGPDTQYF
TRBV20-1	NA	many	TRBJ2-7	TGCAGTGCTAGAGATGGCAGGGGGGGATACGAGCAGTACTTC	CSARDGRGGYEQYF
TRBV6-1	NA	medium-sized	TRBJ1-1	TGTGCCAGCAGTGAACAGGCGGGGCTGGGGACTGAAGCTTTCTTT	CASSEQAGLGTEAFF
TRBV10-3	NA	NA	TRBJ2-5	TGTGCCATCGTACGCTCCCTGGGAGAAGAGACCCAGTACTTC	CAIVRSLGEETQYF
TRBV6-5	TRBD1	many	TRBJ1-6	TGTGCCAGCAGCAAAGGACAGGGGGTGTCACCCCTCCACTTT	CASSKGQGVSPLHF
TRBV6-5	NA	NA	TRBJ1-1	TGTGCCAGCAGGCGGGGGGCGGGTGAAGCTTTCTTT	CASRRGAGEAFF
TRBV12-3/TRBV12-4	NA	few	TRBJ2-5	TGTGCCAGCAGTTTACGGCGGTCGCAAGAGACCCAGTACTTC	CASSLRRSQETQYF
TRBV6-1	NA	NA	TRBJ2-7	TGTGCCAGCCTACCTTCCGTAGGCTCCTACGAGCAGTACTTC	CASLPSVGSYEQYF
TRBV29-1	NA	NA	TRBJ2-1	TGCAGCGTTATATTAGGGGGGTCGCCGACCTCCTACAATGAGCAGTTCTTC	CSVILGGSPTSYNEQFF
TRBV4-3	TRBD2	NA	TRBJ2-1	TGCGCCAGCAGCCAAGTTGGACTAGCGGGAGGGGACAATGAGCAGTTCTTC	CASSQVGLAGGDNEQFF
TRBV12-3/TRBV12-4	NA	medium-sized	TRBJ2-7	TGTGCCAGCAGCCGCGACAGCGCGTCGTACGAGCAGTACTTC	CASSRDSASYEQYF
TRBV29-1	NA	few	TRBJ2-1	TGCAGCGTTTACTTGGACTTCTCCTACAATGAGCAGTTCTTC	CSVYLDFSYNEQFF
TRBV5-1	TRBD1	NA	TRBJ1-2	TGCGCCAGCAGCTTGGAGGGGGCTGGCTATGGCTACACCTTC	CASSLEGAGYGYTF
TRBV18	TRBD1	many	TRBJ1-2	TGTGCCAGCTCACCGGGGACAGGCTTCTATGGCTACACCTTC	CASSPGTGFYGYTF
TRBV6-4	TRBD2	medium-sized	TRBJ2-3	TGTGCCAGCAGTGACCTAGCGGGGGGGAGCACAGATACGCAGTATTTT	CASSDLAGGSTDTQYF
TRBV6-1	NA	NA	TRBJ2-7	TGTGCCAGCAGTGAAGCTAATTGGGGCTACGAGCAGTACTTC	CASSEANWGYEQYF
TRBV5-1	NA	once	TRBJ2-1	TGCGCCAGCAGCTTGGTAGCGGTCTCCTACAATGAGCAGTTCTTC	CASSLVAVSYNEQFF
TRBV20-1	NA	NA	TRBJ2-5	TGCAGTGCTAGAGATAGAGGGACGGAAAAAGGAGGAGAGACCCAGTACTTC	CSARDRGTEKGGETQYF
TRBV20-1	NA	many	TRBJ2-5	TGCAGGGTTCAGAGGGCGAACCAAGAGACCCAGTACTTC	CRVQRANQETQYF
TRBV29-1	TRBD1	medium-sized	TRBJ2-7	TGCAGCGCCGGGACAGGGACGAGGGAGCAGTACTTC	CSAGTGTREQYF
TRBV7-2	TRBD1	NA	TRBJ2-3	TGTGCCAGCAGCTTAGAAGGGGGCGGCCTGGGACAAGATACGCAGTATTTT	CASSLEGGGLGQDTQYF
TRBV29-1	NA	many	TRBJ2-7	TGCAGCGCCCGGGACACCTCCCGCTACGAGCAGTACTTC	CSARDTSRYEQYF
TRBV3-1	NA	once	TRBJ2-3	TGTGCCAGCAGCCACAGGGGCAGAGCCAGCACAGATACGCAGTATTTT	CASSHRGRASTDTQYF
TRBV15	NA	many	TRBJ1-1	TGTGCCACCAGCAGAGATTCAATGAACACTGAAGCTTTCTTT	CATSRDSMNTEAFF
TRBV5-5	NA	NA	TRBJ2-3	TGTGCCAGCAGCTTTTCAAGGACGGCCACAGATACGCGGTATTTT	CASSFSRTATDTRYF
TRBV6-6	TRBD1	NA	TRBJ1-2	TGTGCCAGCAACCCACAGGGGCCTAACTATGGCTACACCTTC	CASNPQGPNYGYTF
TRBV13	NA	NA	TRBJ2-1	TGTGCCAGCAGCTCCACTTGGACAGCCGTCGAGTTCTTC	CASSSTWTAVEFF
TRBV30	NA	many	TRBJ2-1	TGTGCCTCGACGGACAGGCGGGGGAATGAGCAGTTCTTC	CASTDRRGNEQFF
TRBV6-2/TRBV6-3	NA	medium-sized	TRBJ1-1	TGTGCCAGCAATCTCCTTCGTTACACTGAAGCTTTCTTT	CASNLLRYTEAFF